This T cell receptor beta chain was captured by sequencing in a study of molecular identifiers for immune sequencing clone quantification. CDR1 MDHEN and CDR2 SYDVKM come from the germline V gene. The CDR3 spans 16 residues. V lost 2 bases and J 3 bases, leaving 16 bases between the germline ends. This clonotype was observed many times. From roughly 20,000 to 1,000,000 sorted cells, naive CD8 libraries were generated with 10%, 30% or 50% RNA. One entry per CDR3 protein results from TCRdb running MiXCR on the PCR reads. The profile shows 490,000 or so distinct CDR3 sequences, 20% to 25% of them singletons.

The sequence was obtained from a human donor in good health. Some libraries in this study had Jurkat cell RNA spiked in. The chain uses TRBV28 and TRBJ2-5; possible D gene TRBD2, 8 bases. Source material: naive CD8+ T cells from blood, with Jurkat cell RNA spiked in. Specified subset: FACS-sorted CD8+CD4-CCR7+CD45RA+ naive T cells. The chain's CDR3 is CASSLPPGGGEETQYF. Written as DNA, the CDR3 is TGTGCCAGCAGTTTACCCCCGGGAGGGGGCGAAGAGACCCAGTACTTC. The whole variable domain, filled in from reference TRBV28 and TRBJ2-5, reads DVKVTQSSRYLVKRTGEKVFLECVQDMDHENMFWYRQDPGLGLRLIYFSYDVKMKEKGDIPEGYSVSREKKERFSLILESASTNQTSMYLCASSLPPGGGEETQYFGPGTRLLVL.